The sequence of this T cell receptor beta chain was determined in a study of OX40 agonist ivuxolimab in advanced cancers. At the level of the study: With ivuxolimab, an agonistic anti-OX40 (CD134) antibody, patients were treated.

The CDR3 spans 15 residues. CDR1 and CDR2 from the germline V gene are SGHNT and YYREEE (reference sequence). V was shortened by 0 bases and J by 7 bases, with 11 bases between the two germline ends. This clone was seen a few times. Its antigen is as yet unknown. Other nucleotide sequences in the sample specify the same CDR3. The study's findings and limits: Clonal expansion from baseline to week 6 occurred in both CD4+ and CD8+ T cells.

This table comes from immunoSEQ multiplex PCR, and its TCRdb copy is limited to in-frame clones, with some not included. The sample has some 34,000 clones; more than 75% are singletons. The clonotype originates from an adult with an advanced solid tumor such as melanoma, head and neck, liver or kidney cancer. This rearrangement joins TRBV5-4 to TRBJ1-6, with D possibly being TRBD1 (5 bases). This specimen was CD4+ or CD8+ T cells sorted from blood, taken in a trial of the OX40 agonist ivuxolimab. CDR3 sequence reads: CASSLETGGNSPLHF. The CDR3 bases are TGTGCCAGCAGCTTGGAAACAGGAGGGAATTCACCCCTCCACTTT. Full variable domain (rest looked up from reference TRBV5-4 and TRBJ1-6): ETGVTQSPTHLIKTRGQQVTLRCSSQSGHNTVSWYQQALGQGPQFIFQYYREEENGRGNFPPRFSGLQFPNYSSELNVNALELDDSALYLCASSLETGGNSPLHFGNGTRLTVT.